A single sample is the source of the 18 T cell receptor beta chains below, sequenced in a study of blood T cells in healthy people across ages. The use of a sample-barcoded 5' primer and a J-beta primer mix characterized a second PCR of roughly 7 to 11 cycles. One entry per CDR3 protein results from TCRdb running MiXCR on the 5' RACE reads. The sample lists some 1.5 million distinct CDR3 sequences; 28% were seen once. Sequencing was carried out using blood. The receptors originated from a young woman in good health.

This clonotype has only a few counts. This sequence joins TRBV30 and TRBJ1-2; the match to TRBD1 covers 10 bases. The CDR3 runs to 13 residues. The V and J ends lost 5 bases and 5 bases, in that order; junction bases with no gene match: 5. The germline CDR1 and CDR2 sequences are GTSNPN and SVGIG (reference sequence). CDR3: CAWADRGLYGYTF. The CDR3 nucleotides read TGTGCCTGGGCGGACAGGGGGTTGTATGGCTACACCTTC. Supplemented by reference TRBV30 and TRBJ1-2, the full variable domain reads SQTIHQWPATLVQPVGSPLSLECTVEGTSNPNLYWYRQAAGRGLQLLFYSVGIGQISSEVPQNLSASRPQDRQFILSSKKLLLSDSGFYLCAWADRGLYGYTFGSGTRLTVV.

The rearrangement uses TRBV12-3 or TRBV12-4 and TRBJ2-6, with D possibly being TRBD2 (6 bases). The CDR3 covers 17 residues. Trimming left V 6 bases short and J 1 base short, with 16 bases between. CDR3 residues: CASRQTGTLSGANVLTF. DNA for the CDR3: TGTGCCAGCAGACAGACCGGGACTTTATCTGGGGCCAACGTCCTGACTTTC.

This clonotype was observed a handful of times. The rearrangement links TRBV6-5 to TRBJ2-6; 7 positions agree with TRBD1. V lost 4 bases, J lost 0 bases, and 9 bases stayed unmatched. This CDR3 is built from 18 residues. The germline CDR1 and CDR2 sequences are MNHEY and SVGAGI. The CDR3 DNA reads as TGTGCCAGCAGTTTCTGGACAGGTAGTTCCTCTGGGGCCAACGTCCTGACTTTC. Protein sequence: CASSFWTGSSSGANVLTF.

This chain joins TRBV12-3 or TRBV12-4 and TRBJ2-2; possibly TRBD1 for D (6 bases). The CDR3 is 16 residues long. The V end lost 1 base, the J end lost 0 bases, and 9 bases lay between the germline ends. As DNA, the CDR3 is TGTGCCAGCAGTTTAGGACAGGTATCGAACACCGGGGAGCTGTTTTTT. This codes for CASSLGQVSNTGELFF.

This clonotype was seen a handful of times. This may come from a read error, since a much larger clone is one base off. The chain uses TRBV28 and TRBJ2-4; the match to TRBD2 covers 10 bases. The CDR3 is made up of 14 amino acids. Germline loops: CDR1 MDHEN, CDR2 SYDVKM. J lost 13 bases, V lost 7 bases, and 13 bases had no gene match. The CDR3 is CASTLLAGNYKQYF. The CDR3 DNA reads TGTGCCAGCACCTTACTAGCGGGGAACTACAAGCAGTACTTC. Supplemented by reference TRBV28 and TRBJ2-4, the full variable domain reads DVKVTQSSRYLVKRTGEKVFLECVQDMDHENMFWYRQDPGLGLRLIYFSYDVKMKEKGDIPEGYSVSREKKERFSLILESASTNQTSMYLCASTLLAGNYKQYFGAGTRLSVL.

This clonotype was picked up a small number of times. The V gene is TRBV5-1, the J gene TRBJ2-2; 7 nucleotides match TRBD2. Trimming took 4 bases from V and 1 from J; bases not matched to a gene: 10. CDR1 is SGHRS, CDR2 YFSETQ, per germline. CDR3 size: 17 residues. The CDR3 region has the DNA TGCGCCAGCAGCGCCCGTATGGGCGGGAGGAACACCGGGGAGCTGTTTTTT. Translating gives CASSARMGGRNTGELFF. Full variable domain (rest looked up from reference TRBV5-1 and TRBJ2-2): KAGVTQTPRYLIKTRGQQVTLSCSPISGHRSVSWYQQTPGQGLQFLFEYFSETQRNKGNFPGRFSGRQFSNSRSEMNVSTLELGDSALYLCASSARMGGRNTGELFFGEGSRLTVL.

This chain uses TRBV7-9 with TRBJ2-3; unclear D gene. Looked up from germline, CDR1 is SEHNR and CDR2 is FQNEAQ (reference sequence). Trimming took off 1 base at V and 3 bases at J, with 8 bases between the two ends. This CDR3 has 14 amino acids. CDR3 nucleotide sequence: TGTGCCAGCAGCTTAGAGGGTATGACAGATACGCAGTATTTT. It encodes CASSLEGMTDTQYF.

DNA of the CDR3: TGCAGTGCTAGTGGAGTGGCGGGGGGAAGCACAGATACGCAGTATTTT. It specifies CSASGVAGGSTDTQYF. V is TRBV20-1 and J is TRBJ2-3; 8 bases match TRBD2. The V gene's germline CDR1 is DFQATT and CDR2 SNEGSKA (reference sequence). The CDR3 extends over 16 amino acids. V lost 3 bases to trimming and J lost 0 bases; unmatched junction nucleotides: 8.

CDR3 in amino acids: CASRRFTPNEKLFF. As DNA, the CDR3 is TGTGCCAGCAGAAGGTTTACACCTAATGAAAAACTGTTTTTT. The V and J genes are TRBV28 and TRBJ1-4; D call uncertain. The CDR3 is 14 amino acids. The V and J ends lost 6 bases and 3 bases respectively, with 11 bases between them. Germline assignment: CDR1 MDHEN and CDR2 SYDVKM. The complete variable domain, with remaining parts taken from reference TRBV28 and TRBJ1-4, reads DVKVTQSSRYLVKRTGEKVFLECVQDMDHENMFWYRQDPGLGLRLIYFSYDVKMKEKGDIPEGYSVSREKKERFSLILESASTNQTSMYLCASRRFTPNEKLFFGSGTQLSVL.

The chain employs TRBV6-1 and TRBJ2-7, with D perhaps being TRBD1 or TRBD2 (5 bases each). Per the germline V gene, CDR1 is MNHNS and CDR2 is SASEGT. The CDR3 extends over 15 amino acids. Deletions cut 6 bases from V and 6 bases from J, with 21 bases between. CDR3 residues: CASREFRDPRTEQYF. DNA for the CDR3: TGTGCCAGCAGGGAGTTCCGGGACCCAAGGACCGAGCAGTACTTC.

The CDR3 nucleotides are TGTGCCAGCAGCCAAGATATAATAGCCCCGGATACGCAGTATTTT. It yields the protein CASSQDIIAPDTQYF. The J gene is TRBJ2-3, the V gene TRBV3-1; D ambiguous. This CDR3 comprises 15 residues. V was clipped by 0 bases and J by 6 bases, with 13 bases between them. Germline V gives CDR1 LGHDT, CDR2 YNNKEL (reference sequence).

This clonotype was seen a few times. The V call is TRBV12-3 or TRBV12-4, the J call TRBJ2-1, with TRBD2 matching 11 bases. This CDR3 is built from 15 residues. V dropped 5 bases and J dropped 7; count of bases not matched to a gene: 7. Here the CDR3 reads CASSRLAGGKNEQFF. The CDR3 DNA reads as TGTGCCAGCAGTAGGCTAGCGGGAGGTAAGAATGAGCAGTTCTTC.

Written as DNA, the CDR3 is TGTGCCAGCAACCAACGAGTGGGGACGGATGCGGAGTATTTT. This sequence encodes CASNQRVGTDAEYF. The J gene is TRBJ2-3, the V gene TRBV12-3 or TRBV12-4; D possibly uses TRBD1 or TRBD2 (5 bases each). Trimming took 7 bases from V and 13 from J, leaving 24 bases between them. The CDR3 has 14 residues.

As DNA, the CDR3 is TGTGCCAGCAGTGGGACTAGCGGGAGGTCGGACAATGAGCAGTTCTTC. Its protein product is CASSGTSGRSDNEQFF. J is TRBJ2-1 and V is TRBV25-1, with 14 bases fitting TRBD2. The CDR3 runs 16 residues. Germline CDR1 reads MGHDK; CDR2 reads SYGVNS. Losses at the gene ends were 4 bases for V and 5 bases for J; bases not matched to a gene: 4.

At least ten counts were recorded for this clonotype. This chain uses TRBV3-1 with TRBJ2-5, with a tentative D call TRBD1 (5 bases). Trimming took off 0 bases at V and 2 bases at J, with 10 bases between the two ends. Germline V gene lookup returns CDR1 LGHDT and CDR2 YNNKEL (reference sequence). CDR3 size: 15 residues. The CDR3 loop reads CASSQDGHAQETQYF. The CDR3, as DNA: TGTGCCAGCAGCCAAGACGGACATGCACAAGAGACCCAGTACTTC.

This clonotype was found many times. The chain's CDR3 is CASSQTGINEQFF. For the CDR3, the DNA is TGTGCCAGCAGCCAAACAGGGATCAATGAGCAGTTCTTC. This chain joins TRBV3-1 and TRBJ2-1, with D possibly TRBD1 on 6 matching bases. From germline, CDR1 is LGHDT and CDR2 YNNKEL (reference sequence). The CDR3 is made up of 13 amino acids. V gave up 2 bases and J gave up 6 bases, with 8 bases separating them.

This clonotype was counted ten times or more. The chain couples TRBV5-1 to TRBJ2-1; TRBD1 or TRBD2 may be the D gene (6 bases each). In germline, CDR1 is SGHRS, CDR2 YFSETQ. V was pared by 0 bases and J by 7 bases, with 17 bases between. This CDR3 region has 16 residues. CDR3 in DNA: TGCGCCAGCAGCTTGGCCCTGGGGGGCGCCGGGAATGAGCAGTTCTTC. It codes for CASSLALGGAGNEQFF.

V usage is TRBV14 and J usage is TRBJ2-1; 9 nucleotides line up with TRBD1. Trimming cost V 3 bases and J 4 bases; bases outside gene matches: 4. The CDR3 consists of 15 residues. The V gene's germline CDR1 is SGHDN and CDR2 FVKESK. Written as DNA, the CDR3 is TGTGCCAGCAGCCAGACAGGGGGGGTGTACAATGAGCAGTTCTTC. Protein sequence: CASSQTGGVYNEQFF.